This is a list of T cell receptor beta chains from one sample in a study of blood T cells in healthy people across ages. TCRdb re-derived calls from the 5' RACE reads in MiXCR, one entry per CDR3 protein. The sample lists about 670,000 distinct CDR3 sequences; under 65% were seen once. Sequencing input: blood. The receptor source for this set is a woman older than 75 in good health. CDR3s include the opening cysteine and the closing phenylalanine or tryptophan. The order of the fields is CDR3 DNA, CDR3 protein, J gene, D gene, clone size, V gene. A D gene is named only where the DNA matches it firmly. Size is omitted from some rows. Given values are once, few, many or a class for expanded clones.

DNA: TGTGCCAGCAGCCCCGAACGAGCGGACACAGATACGCAGTATTTT; CDR3: CASSPERADTDTQYF; J: TRBJ2-3; D: .; size: .; V: TRBV12-3/TRBV12-4
DNA: TGCGCCAGCAGCCTCGACGGGGGGAGGGGGGAGCAGTACTTC; CDR3: CASSLDGGRGEQYF; J: TRBJ2-5; D: .; size: .; V: TRBV5-1
DNA: TGCAGTGCTAGGGGGTTACAAGACACTAACTATGGCTACACCTTC; CDR3: CSARGLQDTNYGYTF; J: TRBJ1-2; D: .; size: many; V: TRBV20-1
DNA: TGCGCCAGCAGCTTGGCCGGACAGGGAGGGTCCGGGGAGCTGTTTTTT; CDR3: CASSLAGQGGSGELFF; J: TRBJ2-2; D: .; size: few; V: TRBV5-1
DNA: TGTGCCAGCAGCACCTACAGGGTCAATTTGAACACTGAAGCTTTCTTT; CDR3: CASSTYRVNLNTEAFF; J: TRBJ1-1; D: .; size: .; V: TRBV7-9
DNA: TGTGCCAGCAGTTTCAGGGGGCGTCGAAACACGCAGTATTTT; CDR3: CASSFRGRRNTQYF; J: TRBJ2-3; D: TRBD1; size: many; V: TRBV2
DNA: TGTGCCATCAGTGAGGGTCAGGAGGGAGCAGGCCACGAGCAGTACTTC; CDR3: CAISEGQEGAGHEQYF; J: TRBJ2-7; D: .; size: .; V: TRBV10-3
DNA: TGTGCCACCAGCAGAGACAGGGAGGTCGAAAAGCTGTTTTTT; CDR3: CATSRDREVEKLFF; J: TRBJ1-4; D: .; size: .; V: TRBV15
DNA: TGTGCCAGCAGCTTAGTCCGGATGTACAATGAGCAGTACTTC; CDR3: CASSLVRMYNEQYF; J: TRBJ2-5; D: .; size: .; V: TRBV7-2
DNA: TGTGCCAGTAGTTTACGAACGGGGCAGAGCTCCGACGAGCAGTACTTC; CDR3: CASSLRTGQSSDEQYF; J: TRBJ2-7; D: .; size: .; V: TRBV27
DNA: TGTGCCAGCGGAACTATGAATACACCCGGGGAGCTGTTTTTT; CDR3: CASGTMNTPGELFF; J: TRBJ2-2; D: .; size: .; V: TRBV7-3